This TCR beta chain was documented in a study of early T cells in non-severe SARS-CoV-2 infection. Study overall: The input, bulk RNA from unsorted whole blood, was sequenced, and chains were unpaired.

Researchers attached unique molecular identifiers to individual cDNA molecules. In TCRdb, the 5' RACE reads were re-called with MiXCR into one record per CDR3 protein. This table holds 45,000 to 60,000 distinct CDR3 sequences, roughly 8.7% found once. The CDR3 length is 16 residues. Germline lookup yields CDR1 MGHRA and CDR2 YSYEKL. V lost 2 bases, J lost 1 base, and 14 bases lay in between. For this clonotype: Its antigen is still unknown.

Study-level results: Anti-spike CD8 specificities were favored by VDJdb matching, whose results missed private and CD4 specificities.

The chain employs TRBV4-1 and TRBJ2-5; a weak D match, TRBD2 (6 bases). This receptor was identified in an adult who was a healthcare worker with PCR-confirmed SARS-CoV-2 infection or an uninfected control (not recorded which). This material consisted of whole blood, taken at baseline. The CDR3 reads CASSQSIADIQETQYF. CDR3 DNA: TGCGCCAGCAGCCAATCCATAGCGGACATCCAAGAGACCCAGTACTTC.